This T cell receptor beta chain derives from a study of T cells in Graves' hyperthyroidism and ophthalmopathy. Study-level background: Upon initial diagnosis and before any treatment, peripheral blood was collected.

Study observations and caveats: Model predictions of ophthalmopathy came a median approximately seven months before onset. A model using 13 V-J features told ophthalmopathy apart from stable hyperthyroidism.

What was amplified from RNA transcripts were TCR beta CDR3 regions. The HTBI primer set was used in a first-round RT-PCR of the TCR CDR3. In TCRdb, the multiplex PCR reads were re-called with MiXCR into one record per CDR3 protein. The data contain about 420,000 distinct CDR3 sequences, approximately 14% of them singletons. In the case of this clonotype: Its antigen is not identified.

Used for diagnoses were clinical symptoms, serum thyroxine and TRAb, thyroid ultrasound and orbital computed tomography. V was cut by 7 bases and J by 3 bases, with 13 bases left in between. The CDR3 is made up of 14 amino acids. The germline V gene has CDR1 LNHDA and CDR2 SQIVND (reference sequence). The source material was blood. V usage is TRBV19 and J usage is TRBJ2-1, with D maybe TRBD2 (6 bases). This sequence was found in a woman aged 18-29 years with Graves' hyperthyroidism. In DNA form, the CDR3 reads TGTGCCAGTACGGACTACCAGGGCTACAATGAGCAGTTCTTC. Translating gives CASTDYQGYNEQFF.